A selection of T cell receptor beta chains follows, all from one sample in a study of T cell responses to AZD1222 COVID-19 vaccine. This table comes from immunoSEQ multiplex PCR, and its TCRdb copy is limited to in-frame clones, with some not included. The sample has over 150,000 clones, roughly 87% seen once. The source was peripheral blood, collected on day 0 of AZD1222 vaccination. The receptor source for this set is an adult in good health. The CDR3 runs from the conserved cysteine through the conserved F or W. Each record gives: V gene, J gene, D gene, clone size, CDR3 DNA, CDR3 protein. A D gene is named only where the DNA matches it firmly. Size is omitted from some rows. Given values are once, few, many or a class for expanded clones.

v_call: TRBV11-2; j_call: TRBJ2-7; d_call: -; clone_size: -; cdr3_nt: TGTGCCAGCACCCCAGAGGGGGTGGGCGACGAGCAGTACTTC; cdr3_aa: CASTPEGVGDEQYF
v_call: TRBV2; j_call: TRBJ2-2; d_call: TRBD1; clone_size: once; cdr3_nt: TGTGCCAGCGTAACAGGGGGCGCCGGGGAGCTGTTTTTT; cdr3_aa: CASVTGGAGELFF
v_call: TRBV19; j_call: TRBJ1-1; d_call: -; clone_size: -; cdr3_nt: TGTGCCAGTAGGCCCCAGGGGTACACTGAAGCTTTCTTT; cdr3_aa: CASRPQGYTEAFF
v_call: TRBV19; j_call: TRBJ2-3; d_call: -; clone_size: -; cdr3_nt: TGTGCCAGTAGTACCGGCTTGGGGGAAGGACTACACTCGGATACGCAGTATTTT; cdr3_aa: CASSTGLGEGLHSDTQYF
v_call: TRBV28; j_call: TRBJ2-7; d_call: TRBD2; clone_size: -; cdr3_nt: TGTGCCACCACTAGCGGGAGCAAATCCGAGCAGTACTTC; cdr3_aa: CATTSGSKSEQYF
v_call: TRBV6-5; j_call: TRBJ2-3; d_call: TRBD2; clone_size: -; cdr3_nt: TGTGCCAGCAGTTCCTGGACTAGCGGACGCACAGATACGCAGTATTTT; cdr3_aa: CASSSWTSGRTDTQYF
v_call: TRBV9; j_call: TRBJ2-1; d_call: TRBD2; clone_size: once; cdr3_nt: TGTGCCAGCAGCGTAGCTAGCGGGAGTCTTCGTGGGCATGAGCAGTTCTTC; cdr3_aa: CASSVASGSLRGHEQFF
v_call: TRBV2; j_call: TRBJ2-7; d_call: -; clone_size: -; cdr3_nt: TGTGCCAGCAGGGAAAGCTCCTACGAGCAGTACTTC; cdr3_aa: CASRESSYEQYF
v_call: TRBV10-3; j_call: TRBJ2-1; d_call: TRBD2; clone_size: -; cdr3_nt: TGTGCCATCAGCTTAGCGGGAGGCCACAATGAGCAGTTCTTC; cdr3_aa: CAISLAGGHNEQFF
v_call: TRBV7-2; j_call: TRBJ2-2; d_call: -; clone_size: -; cdr3_nt: TGTGCCAGCACTCATGGGACAAAGTACACCGGGGAGCTGTTTTTT; cdr3_aa: CASTHGTKYTGELFF
v_call: TRBV6-5; j_call: TRBJ2-7; d_call: -; clone_size: -; cdr3_nt: TGTGCCAGCACCCACTCATTTGGGGTCTCCTACGAGCAGTACTTC; cdr3_aa: CASTHSFGVSYEQYF
v_call: TRBV28; j_call: TRBJ2-7; d_call: -; clone_size: -; cdr3_nt: TGTGCCAGCAGTTTGACTTTCGAGCAGTACTTC; cdr3_aa: CASSLTFEQYF
v_call: TRBV29-1; j_call: TRBJ2-7; d_call: TRBD1; clone_size: -; cdr3_nt: TGCAGCGTTCTTTTTCAAACAGGGGTTGGCGAGCAGTACTTC; cdr3_aa: CSVLFQTGVGEQYF
v_call: TRBV7-6; j_call: TRBJ2-1; d_call: TRBD2; clone_size: -; cdr3_nt: TGTGCCAGCAGCTCGGAGGGACTAGCCGCCAATGAGCAGTTCTTC; cdr3_aa: CASSSEGLAANEQFF
v_call: TRBV21-1; j_call: TRBJ2-3; d_call: -; clone_size: -; cdr3_nt: TGTGCCAGCAGCAAACCCAGGGAGACAGATACGCAGTATTTT; cdr3_aa: CASSKPRETDTQYF
v_call: TRBV27; j_call: TRBJ1-2; d_call: TRBD1; clone_size: -; cdr3_nt: TGTGCCAGCAGAAGGGACCAGGGGGCCAACTATGGCTACACCTTC; cdr3_aa: CASRRDQGANYGYTF
v_call: TRBV6-5; j_call: TRBJ2-7; d_call: -; clone_size: -; cdr3_nt: TGTGCCAGCAGTTACTCCCAGGCGGCGATCTACGAGCAGTACTTC; cdr3_aa: CASSYSQAAIYEQYF
v_call: TRBV7-2; j_call: TRBJ2-6; d_call: -; clone_size: -; cdr3_nt: TGTGCCAGCAGCTTAGCGGTTCCTGGGGCCAACGTCCTGACTTTC; cdr3_aa: CASSLAVPGANVLTF
v_call: TRBV5-8; j_call: TRBJ2-1; d_call: -; clone_size: once; cdr3_nt: TGTGCCAGCTTGAGGCTCGGAGGGGCTGGATATGGGGATGAGCAGTTCTTC; cdr3_aa: CASLRLGGAGYGDEQFF
v_call: TRBV27; j_call: TRBJ1-5; d_call: -; clone_size: -; cdr3_nt: TGTGCCAGCAGTTTCGGGGGTCGAGGGCAGCCCCAGCATTTT; cdr3_aa: CASSFGGRGQPQHF
v_call: TRBV7-2; j_call: TRBJ1-6; d_call: -; clone_size: -; cdr3_nt: TGTGCCAGCAGCCCGCGACAGTATAATTCACCCCTCCACTTT; cdr3_aa: CASSPRQYNSPLHF
v_call: TRBV11-2; j_call: TRBJ1-1; d_call: -; clone_size: few; cdr3_nt: TGTGCCAGCAGCTTAGAAAGGACATACACTGAAGCTTTCTTT; cdr3_aa: CASSLERTYTEAFF
v_call: TRBV7-3; j_call: TRBJ2-7; d_call: -; clone_size: -; cdr3_nt: TGTGCCAGCAGCTTATCACGGGACACCGAGCAGTACTTC; cdr3_aa: CASSLSRDTEQYF
v_call: TRBV10-3; j_call: TRBJ2-5; d_call: -; clone_size: -; cdr3_nt: TGTGCCATCAGTGAGTCGTTACAGCAAGAGACCCAGTACTTC; cdr3_aa: CAISESLQQETQYF
v_call: TRBV5-8; j_call: TRBJ1-2; d_call: -; clone_size: -; cdr3_nt: TGTGCCAGCAGCTTGCAGGAAGGATATGGCTACACCTTC; cdr3_aa: CASSLQEGYGYTF
v_call: TRBV18; j_call: TRBJ2-5; d_call: -; clone_size: once; cdr3_nt: TGTGCCAGCTCTCCTTTAGATCGAGAGACCCAGTACTTC; cdr3_aa: CASSPLDRETQYF
v_call: TRBV27; j_call: TRBJ2-1; d_call: TRBD2; clone_size: -; cdr3_nt: TGTGCCAGCAGTTTTCTAGCGGGAGATTACAATGAGCAGTTCTTC; cdr3_aa: CASSFLAGDYNEQFF
v_call: TRBV10-1; j_call: TRBJ2-5; d_call: TRBD2; clone_size: many; cdr3_nt: TGCGCCAGCCCGAAGAAGCGACTGACTAGCGGGAGAATTCTACAAGGGGTACAAGAGACCCAGTACTTC; cdr3_aa: CASPKKRLTSGRILQGVQETQYF
v_call: TRBV5-1; j_call: TRBJ2-7; d_call: TRBD1; clone_size: -; cdr3_nt: TGCGCCAGCAGCGAGGGACAGAACTTATTGTACGAGCAGTACTTC; cdr3_aa: CASSEGQNLLYEQYF
v_call: TRBV19; j_call: TRBJ2-7; d_call: TRBD1; clone_size: -; cdr3_nt: TGTGCCAGTAGTATACCCGGGACAGCCTCCTACGAGCAGTACTTC; cdr3_aa: CASSIPGTASYEQYF
v_call: TRBV19; j_call: TRBJ2-1; d_call: -; clone_size: few; cdr3_nt: TGTGCCGTTGACATCTCCTACAATGAGCAGTTCTTC; cdr3_aa: CAVDISYNEQFF
v_call: TRBV6-6; j_call: TRBJ2-7; d_call: -; clone_size: -; cdr3_nt: TGTGCCAGCACTCCCCTCGGCGGAGCCTCAATGGACGAGCAGTACTTC; cdr3_aa: CASTPLGGASMDEQYF
v_call: TRBV4-1; j_call: TRBJ1-2; d_call: TRBD1; clone_size: -; cdr3_nt: TGCGCCAGCGGGGACAGCTCCTATGGCTACACCTTC; cdr3_aa: CASGDSSYGYTF
v_call: TRBV13; j_call: TRBJ1-2; d_call: TRBD1; clone_size: -; cdr3_nt: TGTGCCAGCACCTGGGACAGGGGGAACTATGGCTACACCTTC; cdr3_aa: CASTWDRGNYGYTF
v_call: TRBV11-2; j_call: TRBJ1-1; d_call: -; clone_size: -; cdr3_nt: TGTGCCAGCAGCAGGGGCCTGAACACTGAAGCTTTCTTT; cdr3_aa: CASSRGLNTEAFF